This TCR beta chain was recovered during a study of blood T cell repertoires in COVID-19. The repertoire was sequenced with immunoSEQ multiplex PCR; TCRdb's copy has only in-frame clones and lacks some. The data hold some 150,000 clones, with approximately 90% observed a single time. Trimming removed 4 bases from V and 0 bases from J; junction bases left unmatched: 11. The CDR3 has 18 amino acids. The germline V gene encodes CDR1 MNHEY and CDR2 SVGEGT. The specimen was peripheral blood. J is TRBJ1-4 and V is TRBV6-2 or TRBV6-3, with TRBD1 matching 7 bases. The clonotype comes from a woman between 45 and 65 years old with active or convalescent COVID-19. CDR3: CASSSRQGQISTNEKLFF. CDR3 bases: TGTGCCAGCAGTTCGCGACAGGGACAGATTTCAACTAATGAAAAACTGTTTTTT.